A selection of T cell receptor beta chains follows, all from one sample in a study of PD-1 blockade in classical Hodgkin lymphoma. Assay: immunoSEQ multiplex PCR; the TCRdb copy retains only in-frame clones and omits some. Among 9,000 to 13,000 clones listed, 76% were seen once. Sequenced here: peripheral blood mononuclear cells (PBMCs), sampled at baseline. The receptors were sampled from a human donor with classical Hodgkin lymphoma. Each CDR3 is given with its conserved first and last residue. A D gene is named only where the DNA matches it firmly. A row's size may be missing; if present it is once, few, many or a size class.

v_call	j_call	clone_size	d_call	cdr3_aa	cdr3_nt
TRBV28	TRBJ2-7	.	TRBD1	CASRKQGAGYEQYF	TGTGCCAGCAGAAAACAGGGGGCGGGCTACGAGCAGTACTTC
TRBV6-1	TRBJ2-7	once	TRBD2	CASSEASGGYEQYF	TGTGCCAGCAGTGAAGCCAGCGGGGGTTACGAGCAGTACTTC
TRBV5-6	TRBJ1-1	.	TRBD1	CASSKRQGENTEAFF	TGTGCCAGCAGCAAAAGACAGGGTGAGAACACTGAAGCTTTCTTT
TRBV28	TRBJ2-5	few	TRBD2	CASSFPGGSETQYF	TGTGCCAGCAGTTTTCCGGGGGGTTCGGAGACCCAGTACTTC
TRBV28	TRBJ2-7	.	.	CATATYEQYF	TGTGCCACCGCAACCTACGAGCAGTACTTC
TRBV13	TRBJ2-1	once	.	CASSPRMGSNEQFF	TGTGCCAGCAGTCCAAGGATGGGCAGCAATGAGCAGTTCTTC
TRBV5-8	TRBJ2-1	.	.	CASSLGHYNEQFF	TGTGCCAGCAGCTTAGGGCACTACAATGAGCAGTTCTTC
TRBV15	TRBJ2-7	.	TRBD2	CATSRPGTSGSREQYF	TGTGCCACCAGCAGACCCGGGACTAGCGGGAGTCGCGAGCAGTACTTC
TRBV7-6	TRBJ2-2	.	.	CASSPQGPGELFF	TGTGCCAGCTCCCCACAGGGTCCCGGGGAGCTGTTTTTT
TRBV5-6	TRBJ2-7	.	TRBD1	CASSIKTGTGGYEQYF	TGTGCCAGCAGCATAAAGACCGGGACAGGGGGCTACGAGCAGTACTTC
TRBV13	TRBJ1-1	few	TRBD1	CASSRAGTGVDTEAFF	TGTGCCAGCAGCCGGGCCGGGACAGGGGTCGACACTGAAGCTTTCTTT
TRBV5-1	TRBJ1-1	.	TRBD1	CASSGGQLMNTEAFF	TGCGCCAGCAGCGGGGGACAGTTGATGAACACTGAAGCTTTCTTT